These 9 T cell receptor beta chains were sequenced from one sample in a study of T cell changes during pregnancy in multiple sclerosis. Repertoires were generated with immunoSEQ multiplex PCR, while TCRdb's copy carries only in-frame clones and drops some. In the table there are tens of thousands of clones, roughly 92% of which are singletons. The material was peripheral blood, obtained in the second trimester of pregnancy. All receptors derive from a female donor with multiple sclerosis, enrolled in a pregnancy study.

The chain carries TRBV5-5 and TRBJ2-2, with no clear D. Trimming cost V 0 bases and J 9 bases, with 18 bases left between them. The CDR3 is made up of 16 amino acids. Germline CDR1 and CDR2: SGHKS and YYEKEE (reference sequence). CDR3 sequence (DNA): TGTGCCAGCAGCTTGGAGCCCACCCTCCTTGTCAGGGAGCTGTTTTTT. Its protein product is CASSLEPTLLVRELFF.

The genes are TRBV30 and TRBJ1-1; no reliable D call. The germline V gene has CDR1 GTSNPN and CDR2 SVGIG (reference sequence). V lost 0 bases, J lost 8 bases, and 10 bases lay in between. The CDR3 length is 12 residues. CDR3 sequence reads: CAWSVGSPEAFF. CDR3 in DNA: TGTGCCTGGAGTGTAGGGAGCCCAGAAGCTTTCTTT.

The V and J genes are TRBV7-2 and TRBJ2-3; 13 bases are shared with TRBD2. This CDR3 spans 19 amino acids. J lost 2 bases, V lost 5 bases, and 13 bases had no gene match. Germline V lookup: CDR1 SGHTA, CDR2 FQGNSA. The CDR3 loop reads CASSTRPLLAGGFTDTQYF. CDR3 DNA: TGTGCCAGCAGCACCCGACCCCTACTAGCGGGGGGGTTCACAGATACGCAGTATTTT.

The chain employs TRBV4-3 and TRBJ2-7; TRBD2 aligns across 8 bases. The trim removed 0 bases at V and 5 bases at J, leaving 6 bases unmatched. CDR1 LGHNA and CDR2 YSLEER come from the germline V gene. The CDR3 totals 15 residues. The CDR3 bases are TGCGCCAGCAGCCAAGAACTGAGCGGGGGCAACGAGCAGTACTTC. This gives the protein CASSQELSGGNEQYF.

The chain is built from TRBV28 and TRBJ1-5; a possible D gene is TRBD1 (6 bases). The germline V gene has CDR1 MDHEN and CDR2 SYDVKM. The V and J ends lost 8 bases and 7 bases respectively, with 12 bases between them. CDR3 size: 12 residues. CDR3 in amino acids: CASLRGDQPQHF. For the CDR3, the DNA is TGTGCCAGCCTCAGGGGTGACCAGCCCCAGCATTTT.

The chain joins TRBV5-6 to TRBJ2-5; 7 bases are shared with TRBD2. CDR3 length equals 13 residues. J gave up 3 bases and V 2 bases, and 1 base lay outside the gene matches. Germline V gene sequence: CDR1 SGHDT, CDR2 YYEEEE. CDR3 protein: CASSFTSEETQYF. CDR3 DNA sequence: TGTGCCAGCAGCTTTACTAGCGAAGAGACCCAGTACTTC.

The chain has TRBV7-8 and TRBJ1-4; a weak D match, TRBD1 (5 bases). The length of the CDR3 is 15 residues. V lost 7 bases and J 0 bases, leaving 12 bases between the germline ends. Per germline, CDR1 SGHVS and CDR2 FQNEAQ. The DNA for the CDR3 is TGTGCCAGCAACCGCGGGGCCTCAACTAATGAAAAACTGTTTTTT. Encoded protein: CASNRGASTNEKLFF.

This sequence joins TRBV19 and TRBJ1-3; 7 positions match TRBD1. From germline, CDR1 is LNHDA and CDR2 SQIVND (reference sequence). The ends lost 5 bases at V and 0 bases at J; junction bases unmatched: 10. The CDR3 extends over 17 amino acids. In nucleotides, the CDR3 is TGTGCCAGTAGTCAGACAGGGACAAGGTCCTCTGGAAACACCATATATTTT. This gives the protein CASSQTGTRSSGNTIYF.

Here the CDR3 reads CASSPNREGGTQYF. Written as DNA, the CDR3 is TGTGCCAGCAGCCCAAACAGGGAGGGGGGTACGCAGTATTTT. The genes are TRBV7-3 and TRBJ2-3; weak D call: TRBD2 (7 bases). Germline CDR1 reads SGHTA; CDR2 reads FQGTGA. The V and J ends lost 5 bases and 8 bases respectively, with 17 bases between them. The CDR3 has 14 residues.